This T cell receptor beta chain came from a study of blood T cell repertoires in COVID-19. Original analysis: Researchers report that nucleated cell counts were estimated from reference gene primer amplification. Data came from immunoSEQ multiplex PCR; TCRdb stores just in-frame clones and leaves some out. Clonal size and the V and J genes are those of that table, whereas D and trimming came from the DNA. This sample has more than 110,000 clones, with 75% to 85% found just once. This clone was seen just once. The V and J ends lost 6 bases and 5 bases, in that order; junction bases with no gene match: 8. There are 15 residues in the CDR3. CDR1 is SGHNT and CDR2 is YYREEE in the germline V gene (reference sequence).

This receptor was obtained from a man aged 50 or older with acute or convalescent COVID-19. This chain links TRBV5-4 with TRBJ2-1, with 10 nucleotides matching TRBD2. The sample taken for sequencing was peripheral blood. Here the CDR3 DNA reads TGTGCCAGCAATGTGGGACTAGCGATCGACAATGAGCAGTTCTTC. Its translation: CASNVGLAIDNEQFF.